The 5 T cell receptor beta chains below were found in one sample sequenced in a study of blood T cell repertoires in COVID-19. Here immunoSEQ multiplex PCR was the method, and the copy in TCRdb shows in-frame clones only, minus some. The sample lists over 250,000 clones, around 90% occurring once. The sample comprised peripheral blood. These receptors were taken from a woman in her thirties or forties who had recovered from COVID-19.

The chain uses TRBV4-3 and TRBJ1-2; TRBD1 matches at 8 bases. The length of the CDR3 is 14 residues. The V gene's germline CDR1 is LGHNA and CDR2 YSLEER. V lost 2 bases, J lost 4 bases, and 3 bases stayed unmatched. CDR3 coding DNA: TGCGCCAGCAGCCAACCCGACAGGGGCTATGGCTACACCTTC. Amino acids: CASSQPDRGYGYTF.

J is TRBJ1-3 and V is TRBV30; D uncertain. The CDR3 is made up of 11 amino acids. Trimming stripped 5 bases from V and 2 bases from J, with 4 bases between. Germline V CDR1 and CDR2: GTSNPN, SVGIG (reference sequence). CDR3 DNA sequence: TGTGCCTGGGGCGCTGGAAACACCATATATTTT. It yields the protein CAWGAGNTIYF.

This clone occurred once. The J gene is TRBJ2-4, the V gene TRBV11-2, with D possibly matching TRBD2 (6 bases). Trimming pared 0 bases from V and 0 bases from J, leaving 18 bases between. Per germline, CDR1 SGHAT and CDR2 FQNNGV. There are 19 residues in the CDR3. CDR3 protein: CASSLDGDFPSLAKNIQYF. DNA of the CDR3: TGTGCCAGCAGCTTAGATGGGGACTTCCCGTCCCTAGCCAAAAACATTCAGTACTTC.

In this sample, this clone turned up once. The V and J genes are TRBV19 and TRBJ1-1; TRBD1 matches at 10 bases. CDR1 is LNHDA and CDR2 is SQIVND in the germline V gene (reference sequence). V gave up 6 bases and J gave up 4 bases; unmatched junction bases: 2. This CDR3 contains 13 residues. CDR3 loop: CASRRQGATEAFF. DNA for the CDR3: TGTGCCAGTAGGCGACAGGGGGCCACTGAAGCTTTCTTT. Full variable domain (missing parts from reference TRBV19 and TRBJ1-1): DGGITQSPKYLFRKEGQNVTLSCEQNLNHDAMYWYRQDPGQGLRLIYYSQIVNDFQKGDIAEGYSVSREKKESFPLTVTSAQKNPTAFYLCASRRQGATEAFFGQGTRLTVV.

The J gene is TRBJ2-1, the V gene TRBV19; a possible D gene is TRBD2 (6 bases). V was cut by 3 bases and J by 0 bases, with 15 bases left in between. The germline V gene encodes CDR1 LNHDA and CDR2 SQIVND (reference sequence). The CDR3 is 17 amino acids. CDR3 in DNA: TGTGCCAGTAGTATCCTTCATGGGGGAGGCTCCTACAATGAGCAGTTCTTC. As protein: CASSILHGGGSYNEQFF.